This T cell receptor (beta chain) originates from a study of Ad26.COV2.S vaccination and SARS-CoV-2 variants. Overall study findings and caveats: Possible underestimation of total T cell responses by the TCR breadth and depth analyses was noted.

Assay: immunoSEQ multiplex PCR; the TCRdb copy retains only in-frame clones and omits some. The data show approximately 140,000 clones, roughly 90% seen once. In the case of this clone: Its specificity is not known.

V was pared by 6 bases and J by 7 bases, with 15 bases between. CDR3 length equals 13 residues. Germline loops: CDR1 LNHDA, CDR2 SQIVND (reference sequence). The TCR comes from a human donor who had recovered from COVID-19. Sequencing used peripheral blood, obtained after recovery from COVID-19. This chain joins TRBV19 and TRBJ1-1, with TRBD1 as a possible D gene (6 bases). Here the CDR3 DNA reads TGTGCCAGTAGAACCGGGACAACCATTGAAGCTTTCTTT. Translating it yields CASRTGTTIEAFF.